A single T cell receptor beta chain is shown here with its context. Its antigen is unidentified. V lost 3 bases and J 2 bases, leaving 14 bases between the germline ends. CDR3 length equals 15 residues. Germline V lookup: CDR1 MGHDK, CDR2 SYGVNS. The entry originates in a study of post-analysis software for immune sequencing data. Regarding the study as a whole: Relative to controls, patients with multiple sclerosis showed significantly lower normalized Chao1 diversity. Four or five TRBV segments, TRBV5-6, TRBV5-1 and TRBV20-1 among them, were found more frequent in patients than controls.

Incorporated into the TCR beta cDNA libraries were unique molecular identifiers, which served to reduce PCR and sequencing biases. T cells, roughly 0.85 to 10 million of them, yielded hundreds of thousands of cDNA molecules. TCRdb reprocessed the PCR reads via MiXCR and lists one record per CDR3 protein. The sample has 350,000 to 500,000 distinct CDR3 sequences; roughly 38% are singletons. This rearrangement joins TRBV25-1 to TRBJ2-7; TRBD1 is a possible D gene (7 bases). This TCR derives from a girl aged 2-10 years with multiple sclerosis. Sequenced input: blood. CDR3 bases: TGTGCCAGCAGTGAGGGCGGGACAGCCACCTACGAGCAGTACTTC. This encodes CASSEGGTATYEQYF.